This T cell receptor (beta chain) was documented in a study of blood T cells in healthy people across ages (dated by TCRdb to about 2015). Some background on the complete study: In model experiments, roughly one uniquely barcoded TCR beta cDNA molecule per two T cells was captured by template switching. Using deep sequencing normalized with unique cDNA molecular identifiers, the study measured how TCR beta repertoire diversity changes with age. The donors were divided into four age groups: young (average approximately 17 years), middle-aged (about 41), aged (around 67) and long-lived (roughly 88). Donors of different ages were randomly distributed across sequencing lanes to avoid experimental bias. Using the same blood draw, the study looked at two additional independent replicas of 1 million unique cDNA reads for two donors, one aged 18 to 30 and the other aged 80 or older. What the authors observed across the whole study: Because the CMV infection status of the donors was unknown, age-related changes in expanded clonotypes may potentially have been confounded. Conclusive comparison of naive and antigen-experienced compartments was prevented by the profiling of bulk unsorted PBMCs. As age increased, observed TCR beta diversity per million T cells dropped in a roughly linear way, and a significant reduction was already evident by age 40. Estimates of total diversity based on one million sequenced T cells were considered lower bounds and underestimates. The percentage of naive T cells measured by flow cytometry correlated strongly with observed TCR beta diversity. Compared with the aged group, the long-lived group had more naive CD4+ T cells, fewer expanded clones and increased TCR diversity, a pattern suggesting age selection.

The CDR3 numbers 14 residues from cysteine through phenylalanine. CDR3 DNA only is kept here, 42 bases in frame from base 1. According to the germline V gene (reference sequence), CDR1 reads SGHNT and CDR2 reads YYREEE. Donors were 39 systemically healthy Caucasian individuals from Russia aged roughly 6 to 90 years. Roughly 11 milliliters of peripheral blood were drawn from each donor into EDTA-treated Vacutainer tubes. Ficoll-Paque density-gradient centrifugation was used to isolate PBMCs, with at least 6.5 million obtained per sample. Trizol reagent was used to extract total RNA from PBMCs, with at least 5 micrograms per sample. Naive CD45RAhigh/CD27high T cell percentages were measured by flow cytometry on a PBMC aliquot from every donor. Receptor amplification or capture employed 5' RACE. The sample was run on an Illumina HiSeq 2500. A second PCR of 7 to 11 cycles was performed with a sample-barcoded 5' primer and a J-beta primer mix. A unique molecular identifier was introduced onto each TCR beta cDNA molecule by a template-switch 5' adaptor carrying 12 random nucleotides. Each sample yielded at least 2.5 million CDR3-containing paired-end reads. The Mint cDNA synthesis kit, primed by a TRBC-specific oligonucleotide, was used to synthesize first-strand cDNA from all RNA. Following uracil-DNA glycosylase treatment, all cDNA underwent a first 18-cycle PCR with the universal primers M1SS and BC2_uni_R. As for the original processing: Normalization of each sample was performed by random selection of 1 million high-quality reads, each carrying a distinct molecular identifier. Instead of being binned into consensus sequences, reads with shared molecular identifiers were discarded. MiTCR, set to a Q25 quality threshold and the strictest error-elimination algorithm, was used for CDR3 identification, clonotype clustering and error correction. A nonparametric unseen species model using Euler transformation provided a lower-bound estimate of total TCR beta diversity. In TCRdb, the public reads were trimmed at Q25 with fastp and aligned with MiXCR, with productive beta chains retained. Rows merge per CDR3 protein into single entries with the most common DNA and genes. It is TCRdb's table, rather than the study itself, that gives the V and J calls and clone size. The sample records 870,000 or so distinct CDR3 sequences, about 28% of which are singletons. The ten largest clones represent around a sixth of the sample.

On this clonotype itself: Its recognized antigen is unknown. Base qualities are not recorded, but no much larger clone differs from it by a single base.

Sequenced input: blood. The chain couples TRBV5-4 to TRBJ2-5; matching of 7 bases hints at TRBD2 as the D gene. The J call is doubtful: the DNA matches TRBJ2-7 better. This clonotype originated in a woman of 80 years or more in good health. In nucleotides, the sequence is TGTGCCAGCAGCTTAGGGGGGGGCGGATACGAGCAGTACTTC. Its product reads: CASSLGGGGYEQYF.